This passage covers 21 T cell receptor beta chains from one sample sequenced in a study of a mutant IDH1 vaccine in newly diagnosed glioma. Time point meaning: baseline, week 1 (first vaccination visit). Described treatment: pre-vaccination baseline after standard-of-care therapy. Produced via immunoSEQ multiplex PCR; TCRdb's table is partial and in-frame only. Among 80,000 to 100,000 clones listed, more than 65% were seen once. This sample comprised PBMCs, obtained from a glioma patient treated with radiotherapy, temozolomide or both. The receptors come from a man aged 40-49 years with glioma. Some clones in this sample may be carry-over from other donors' samples.

The chain is built from TRBV30 and TRBJ1-5; 10 bases match TRBD1. Germline CDR1 is GTSNPN and CDR2 is SVGIG (reference sequence). This CDR3 region has 16 residues. The ends lost 1 base at V and 3 bases at J; junction bases unmatched: 6. CDR3 bases: TGTGCCTGGAGTGACCGGACAGGGGGACCCAATCAGCCCCAGCATTTT. It translates to CAWSDRTGGPNQPQHF. Variable domain in full (rest from reference TRBV30 and TRBJ1-5): SQTIHQWPATLVQPVGSPLSLECTVEGTSNPNLYWYRQAAGRGLQLLFYSVGIGQISSEVPQNLSASRPQDRQFILSSKKLLLSDSGFYLCAWSDRTGGPNQPQHFGDGTRLSIL.

Regarding this clone: Other nucleotide sequences from this sample produce the same CDR3. The chain is built from TRBV29-1 and TRBJ2-1; 9 bases match TRBD1. CDR1 is SQVTM, CDR2 ANQGSEA, per germline. Unmatched junction bases numbered 3, after V lost 3 bases and J lost 3 bases. The CDR3 runs 14 residues. The CDR3 DNA reads as TGCAGCGTTGACCCGGGACAGGGCTACAATGAGCAGTTCTTC. Its translation: CSVDPGQGYNEQFF.

This clone appeared a few times. The chain is built from TRBV2 and TRBJ1-6; possibly TRBD1 for D (5 bases). This CDR3 is 13 amino acids long. V was cut by 8 bases and J by 10 bases, with 15 bases left in between. Germline V gene lookup returns CDR1 SNHLY and CDR2 FYNNEI. The CDR3, as DNA: TGTGCCAGCTCAAGGGGCCTGAGCTCACCCCTCCACTTT. This translates into CASSRGLSSPLHF.

This sequence joins TRBV7-6 and TRBJ1-5, with TRBD1 matching over 10 bases. CDR3 length: 15 residues. CDR1 SGHVS and CDR2 FNYEAQ come from the germline V gene. Germline trimming cut 5 bases from V and 6 bases from J; bases unmatched to any gene: 7. CDR3 in DNA: TGTGCCAGCAGCGCGACAGGGGGCGTGGGTCAGCCCCAGCATTTT. It codes for CASSATGGVGQPQHF.

The chain couples TRBV18 to TRBJ2-2; D may be TRBD1 (6 bases). The V and J ends lost 1 base and 3 bases respectively, with 12 bases between them. CDR3 length: 16 amino acids. CDR1 KGHSH and CDR2 LQKENI come from the germline V gene. CDR3 in DNA: TGTGCCAGCTCACCACGAGGACAGTTGGACACCGGGGAGCTGTTTTTT. Protein: CASSPRGQLDTGELFF.

V is TRBV19 and J is TRBJ2-3, with a tentative D call TRBD2 (7 bases). The V end was cut by 6 bases, the J end by 1 base, with 17 bases between. Germline loops: CDR1 LNHDA, CDR2 SQIVND (reference sequence). The CDR3 totals 16 residues. The CDR3 region is CASSGGQFAGTDTQYF. CDR3 DNA: TGTGCCAGTAGCGGGGGGCAGTTTGCGGGCACAGATACGCAGTATTTT.

The V gene is TRBV2, the J gene TRBJ1-5, with D unclear. The ends were cut back, 5 bases at V and 4 bases at J, with 9 bases in the middle. The germline gives CDR1 SNHLY, CDR2 FYNNEI. The CDR3 consists of 13 residues. The CDR3 DNA reads as TGTGCCAGCAGTCAAGAGGGTAATCAGCCCCAGCATTTT. Protein: CASSQEGNQPQHF.

The CDR3: CATSRDRGGYTF. Here the CDR3 DNA reads TGTGCCACCAGCAGAGACAGGGGGGGCTACACCTTC. The gene calls are TRBV15 and TRBJ1-2; 7 nucleotides match TRBD1. The CDR3 length is 12 residues. Germline V CDR1 and CDR2: LNHNV, YYDKDF (reference sequence). V trimming: 0 bases; J trimming: 8 bases; junction bases outside the gene matches: 0.

The V call is TRBV7-2, the J call TRBJ2-7, with TRBD1 identical over 9 bases. V was pared by 8 bases and J by 5 bases, with 13 bases of the junction left unmatched. Per the germline V gene, CDR1 is SGHTA and CDR2 is FQGNSA. The CDR3 is 15 amino acids. The CDR3 loop is CASHPRGTGTHEQYF. CDR3 sequence (DNA): TGTGCCAGCCACCCGAGAGGGACAGGGACCCACGAGCAGTACTTC. Filled out from reference TRBV7-2 and TRBJ2-7, the complete variable domain reads GAGVSQSPSNKVTEKGKDVELRCDPISGHTALYWYRQSLGQGLEFLIYFQGNSAPDKSGLPSDRFSAERTGGSVSTLTIQRTQQEDSAVYLCASHPRGTGTHEQYFGPGTRLTVT.

The table lists this clone with a few counts. The chain links TRBV19 to TRBJ1-2; no reliable D call. The germline V gene encodes CDR1 LNHDA and CDR2 SQIVND (reference sequence). V dropped 3 bases and J dropped 5 bases, with 10 bases sitting between them. The CDR3 has 13 amino acids. DNA of the CDR3: TGTGCCAGTAGTATTTGGCAGAGATATGGCTACACCTTC. Translated: CASSIWQRYGYTF.

As to this clone: Different DNA sequences within this sample yield the same CDR3. V gene TRBV27 combines with J gene TRBJ2-7; D remains ambiguous. The germline CDR1 and CDR2 sequences are MNHEY and SMNVEV (reference sequence). The CDR3 length is 11 residues. The germline V and J ends were trimmed by 4 bases and 3 bases, with 4 bases remaining between them. The CDR3 region is CASSSGYEQYF. As DNA, the CDR3 is TGTGCCAGCAGTTCGGGCTACGAGCAGTACTTC.

V usage is TRBV5-4 and J usage is TRBJ2-7; no clear D gene. The CDR3 sequence is 13 residues long. Trimming left V 0 bases short and J 4 bases short, with 8 bases between. The germline gives CDR1 SGHNT, CDR2 YYREEE (reference sequence). CDR3 coding DNA: TGTGCCAGCAGCTTGGACCTTCTGTACGAGCAGTACTTC. As protein: CASSLDLLYEQYF.

The table lists this clone with a few counts. The V call is TRBV5-1, the J call TRBJ1-2, with D unresolved. The CDR3 is 12 amino acids. The germline gives CDR1 SGHRS, CDR2 YFSETQ. Trimming took 4 bases from V and 4 from J, leaving 8 bases between them. The DNA of the CDR3 is TGCGCCAGCAGCGAGGAGGGCTATGGCTACACCTTC. This codes for CASSEEGYGYTF.

A single count supports this clone. This sequence joins TRBV30 and TRBJ2-5; no definite D call. V lost 2 bases to trimming and J lost 5 bases, with 12 bases between them. The length of the CDR3 is 13 residues. In germline, CDR1 is GTSNPN, CDR2 SVGIG (reference sequence). The CDR3 is CAWSRAVWETQYF. As DNA, the CDR3 is TGTGCCTGGAGTCGGGCAGTCTGGGAGACCCAGTACTTC.

The table lists this clone with a few counts. The chain combines TRBV6-1 with TRBJ1-4; a possible D gene is TRBD1 (6 bases). The germline V gene encodes CDR1 MNHNS and CDR2 SASEGT. Trimming removed 6 bases from V and 0 bases from J, with 11 bases in between. The CDR3 covers 15 residues. This chain's CDR3 is CASSPTGSTNEKLFF. Here the CDR3 DNA reads TGTGCCAGCAGCCCTACAGGGTCAACTAATGAAAAACTGTTTTTT.

This chain links TRBV1 with TRBJ2-3. TRBV1 is deemed a pseudogene. The CDR3 contains 15 residues. DNA for the CDR3: TGCACCAGCAGCCAACCCACTAGACAGACGGATACGCAGTATTTT. This gives the protein CTSSQPTRQTDTQYF.

The V call is TRBV2, the J call TRBJ1-5; possibly TRBD1 for D (5 bases). From germline, CDR1 is SNHLY and CDR2 FYNNEI. Trimming stripped 6 bases from V and 4 bases from J, with 25 bases between. The CDR3 loop spans 18 amino acids. In DNA, the CDR3 is TGTGCCAGCAGACGATACCCGGATGGCAGGGCTTCTAATCAGCCCCAGCATTTT. Translation gives CASRRYPDGRASNQPQHF.

V and J are TRBV15 and TRBJ2-3; D is unresolved. CDR3 length: 11 residues. V was trimmed by 5 bases and J by 3 bases, leaving 3 bases between them. CDR1 is LNHNV and CDR2 is YYDKDF in the germline V gene (reference sequence). CDR3 region: CATSETDTQYF. The CDR3 nucleotides read TGTGCCACCAGCGAAACAGATACGCAGTATTTT.

This chain links TRBV13 with TRBJ1-1; tentatively, D is TRBD1 (5 bases). This CDR3 has 14 amino acids. Germline V gives CDR1 PRHDT, CDR2 FYEKMQ (reference sequence). V shed 2 bases and J shed 10 bases, with 17 bases lying between them. The CDR3 DNA reads TGTGCCAGCAGCTTAAAGGGGACGGCCCTGAGAGCTTTCTTT. It encodes CASSLKGTALRAFF.

The chain uses TRBV5-4 and TRBJ1-1; D unresolved. CDR3 size: 16 residues. The germline V gene has CDR1 SGHNT and CDR2 YYREEE (reference sequence). The V end was cut by 4 bases, the J end by 3 bases, with 19 bases between. The CDR3 region has the DNA TGTGCCAGCAGCCCGACGGTCCCGTCCGTGGACACTGAAGCTTTCTTT. It translates to CASSPTVPSVDTEAFF.

This chain links TRBV30 with TRBJ2-5, with D perhaps TRBD1 (6 bases). V was shortened by 3 bases and J by 9 bases, with 20 bases between the two germline ends. Germline values: CDR1 GTSNPN, CDR2 SVGIG (reference sequence). This CDR3 comprises 14 residues. The CDR3 nucleotides are TGTGCCTGGAGCAGGACAGCCTCCCAACGGGCCCAGTACTTC. Its protein product is CAWSRTASQRAQYF.